A selection of T cell receptor beta chains follows, all from one sample in a study of naive and memory T cell subsets. MiXCR, applied by TCRdb to the UMI-ligation and nested PCR reads, yields one record per CDR3 protein. The sample contains roughly 80,000 distinct CDR3 sequences, approximately 10% of which appear only once. The specimen was naive CD8+ T cells from blood. Receptor source: a human donor in good health. The CDR3 runs from the conserved cysteine through the conserved F or W. The D gene is left open where the match is weak. Not all rows give a size; the values are once, few, many and, for expanded clones, a class.

clone size	D gene	V gene	J gene	CDR3 protein	CDR3 DNA
many	-	TRBV9	TRBJ2-1	CASREPSGDNEQFF	TGTGCCAGCAGGGAGCCGTCGGGAGACAATGAGCAGTTCTTC
-	-	TRBV6-5	TRBJ2-4	CASSPSRGALTKNIQYF	TGTGCCAGCAGTCCCAGCCGGGGGGCATTAACCAAAAACATTCAGTACTTC
many	-	TRBV20-1	TRBJ2-7	CSASDRAYEQYF	TGCAGTGCCTCTGACAGAGCCTACGAGCAGTACTTC
-	-	TRBV4-1	TRBJ2-3	CASSRTGPDTQYF	TGCGCCAGCAGCCGGACCGGGCCAGATACGCAGTATTTT
many	-	TRBV19	TRBJ2-7	CASSIGTGRFNEQYF	TGTGCCAGTAGTATCGGTACAGGGAGGTTCAACGAGCAGTACTTC
-	-	TRBV2	TRBJ2-1	CASSGQQARNNEQFF	TGTGCCAGCAGTGGGCAGCAGGCTAGGAACAATGAGCAGTTCTTC
-	TRBD2	TRBV20-1	TRBJ2-7	CSAGTSGIYEQYF	TGCAGTGCTGGGACTAGCGGGATCTACGAGCAGTACTTC
many	-	TRBV18	TRBJ1-1	CASSPEGAGTEAFF	TGTGCCAGCTCACCAGAAGGTGCGGGCACTGAAGCTTTCTTT
many	TRBD2	TRBV7-9	TRBJ2-1	CASNPRGAAEQFF	TGTGCCAGCAACCCGCGGGGGGCGGCTGAGCAGTTCTTC
few	-	TRBV27	TRBJ2-7	CASSPWDGSIEQYF	TGTGCCAGCAGTCCATGGGACGGATCCATCGAGCAGTACTTC
-	-	TRBV10-3	TRBJ2-1	CAIAPLAGRNEQFF	TGTGCCATCGCTCCCCTAGCTGGGAGGAATGAGCAGTTCTTC
-	TRBD2	TRBV27	TRBJ2-2	CASSAGGNTGELFF	TGTGCCAGCAGCGCGGGAGGGAACACCGGGGAGCTGTTTTTT
few	-	TRBV12-3/TRBV12-4	TRBJ2-3	CASSLGLVDTQYF	TGTGCCAGCAGTTTAGGGCTAGTGGATACGCAGTATTTT
few	-	TRBV12-3/TRBV12-4	TRBJ2-7	CASSLGRTYEQYF	TGTGCCAGCAGTTTAGGCCGGACCTACGAGCAGTACTTC
many	-	TRBV29-1	TRBJ2-5	CSVEGQGNRETQYF	TGCAGCGTTGAGGGTCAGGGGAATCGAGAGACCCAGTACTTC
-	TRBD2	TRBV27	TRBJ2-7	CASSSSGPYEQYF	TGTGCCAGCAGTTCTAGCGGGCCGTACGAGCAGTACTTC
few	-	TRBV11-1	TRBJ2-3	CASSLKGFTDTQYF	TGTGCCAGCAGCCTTAAGGGATTCACAGATACGCAGTATTTT
-	TRBD1	TRBV14	TRBJ1-1	CASRLTGENTEAFF	TGTGCCAGCAGACTGACAGGGGAGAACACTGAAGCTTTCTTT
many	-	TRBV5-8	TRBJ1-1	CASSFGSTEAFF	TGTGCCAGCAGCTTCGGGAGCACTGAAGCTTTCTTT
many	-	TRBV20-1	TRBJ2-7	CSARTGYEQYF	TGCAGTGCCCGTACCGGTTACGAGCAGTACTTC
-	-	TRBV28	TRBJ2-7	CASSLALSSYEQYF	TGTGCCAGCAGTTTAGCGCTGAGCTCCTACGAGCAGTACTTC
few	TRBD2	TRBV6-6	TRBJ2-3	CASSLAGGADTQYF	TGTGCCAGCAGTTTAGCGGGAGGGGCAGATACGCAGTATTTT
-	-	TRBV7-9	TRBJ1-1	CALGGTGNTEAFF	TGTGCCTTGGGGGGTACAGGGAACACTGAAGCTTTCTTT
-	-	TRBV7-9	TRBJ2-1	CASFLVLAEQFF	TGTGCCAGCTTCTTAGTTCTAGCGGAGCAGTTCTTC
many	-	TRBV30	TRBJ1-4	CAWSVLGPNEKLFF	TGTGCCTGGAGTGTACTGGGGCCTAATGAAAAACTGTTTTTT
many	TRBD1	TRBV20-1	TRBJ1-2	CSARGTGGVYGYTF	TGCAGTGCTAGAGGGACAGGCGGGGTCTATGGCTACACCTTC
-	-	TRBV27	TRBJ1-5	CASSLIRGNQPQHF	TGTGCCAGCAGTTTAATCAGGGGAAATCAGCCCCAGCATTTT
few	TRBD2	TRBV20-1	TRBJ2-7	CSGRREGPGEQYF	TGCAGTGGGCGGCGGGAGGGCCCGGGGGAGCAGTACTTC
few	-	TRBV6-5	TRBJ2-3	CASTLGASADTQYF	TGTGCCAGCACGTTAGGAGCTTCGGCGGATACGCAGTATTTT
many	-	TRBV20-1	TRBJ2-1	CSAREVTGNEQFF	TGCAGTGCTAGAGAGGTTACCGGCAATGAGCAGTTCTTC
few	-	TRBV10-3	TRBJ2-7	CAIRGSSYEQYF	TGTGCCATCAGGGGCAGCTCCTACGAGCAGTACTTC
-	-	TRBV9	TRBJ2-1	CASTEDVSSYNEQFF	TGTGCCAGCACCGAGGACGTGTCCTCCTACAATGAGCAGTTCTTC
many	-	TRBV20-1	TRBJ2-5	CSARVSWQKETQYF	TGCAGTGCTAGAGTATCCTGGCAGAAAGAGACCCAGTACTTC
-	-	TRBV9	TRBJ1-4	CASSATGGVDEKLFF	TGTGCCAGCAGCGCTACAGGAGGCGTAGATGAAAAACTGTTTTTT
few	TRBD1	TRBV27	TRBJ1-2	CASSLTGTGAAGYTF	TGTGCCAGCAGTCTCACCGGGACAGGGGCCGCTGGCTACACCTTC
many	-	TRBV20-1	TRBJ2-5	CSATPETQYF	TGCAGTGCAACCCCAGAGACCCAGTACTTC
-	TRBD1	TRBV20-1	TRBJ2-7	CSADLRQGLSSYEQYF	TGCAGTGCTGACCTTCGACAGGGGCTAAGCTCCTACGAGCAGTACTTC
-	-	TRBV19	TRBJ2-4	CASSPFLGEAKNIQYF	TGTGCCAGTAGTCCCTTTCTCGGAGAGGCCAAAAACATTCAGTACTTC
many	-	TRBV11-3	TRBJ2-7	CASSSTLGDGTYEQYF	TGTGCCAGCAGCTCTACACTCGGGGACGGGACCTACGAGCAGTACTTC
many	-	TRBV6-1	TRBJ2-7	CASTIWGENEQYF	TGTGCCAGCACTATCTGGGGTGAGAACGAGCAGTACTTC
many	TRBD2	TRBV7-3	TRBJ2-1	CASSLAPGTSFYNEQFF	TGTGCCAGCAGCTTAGCGCCCGGGACTAGCTTCTACAATGAGCAGTTCTTC
many	TRBD2	TRBV29-1	TRBJ2-2	CSAELAGALRIGELFF	TGCAGCGCAGAACTAGCGGGAGCTCTTAGGATAGGGGAGCTGTTTTTT
few	-	TRBV6-1	TRBJ1-1	CASPLSPYTPTGPNTEAFF	TGTGCCAGCCCGCTGAGCCCCTATACACCGACAGGACCGAACACTGAAGCTTTCTTT
-	-	TRBV6-1	TRBJ2-5	CASGPGMKETQYF	TGTGCCAGCGGGCCTGGTATGAAAGAGACCCAGTACTTC
once	-	TRBV7-2	TRBJ2-7	CASSSSGVTYEQYF	TGTGCCAGCAGCTCTTCAGGGGTGACCTACGAGCAGTACTTC
-	-	TRBV12-3/TRBV12-4	TRBJ2-1	CASSTPPSF	TGTGCCAGCAGTACCCCCCCATCTTTC
-	TRBD2	TRBV12-3/TRBV12-4	TRBJ2-1	CASSLTTLAVWEFF	TGTGCCAGCAGCCTGACCACGCTAGCGGTCTGGGAGTTCTTC
few	-	TRBV7-6	TRBJ2-7	CASSLEAESYEQYF	TGTGCCAGCAGCTTAGAGGCGGAATCCTACGAGCAGTACTTC
few	TRBD2	TRBV27	TRBJ2-1	CASSLVLAGNEQFF	TGTGCCAGCAGTTTAGTACTAGCGGGCAATGAGCAGTTCTTC
many	-	TRBV2	TRBJ2-7	CARSSGGQVYEQYF	TGTGCCAGATCCTCGGGGGGACAGGTCTACGAGCAGTACTTC
few	-	TRBV10-3	TRBJ2-2	CAISSSGGRHTGELFF	TGTGCCATCAGCTCGTCCGGGGGGCGGCACACCGGGGAGCTGTTTTTT
many	-	TRBV6-1	TRBJ2-6	CASSDGVTGANVLTF	TGTGCCAGCAGTGACGGGGTGACTGGGGCCAACGTCCTGACTTTC
many	TRBD1	TRBV28	TRBJ2-7	CASSPDRATYEQYF	TGTGCCAGCAGCCCTGACAGGGCCACCTACGAGCAGTACTTC
-	TRBD2	TRBV11-2	TRBJ2-1	CASSLPRLDGGRGRSYNEQFF	TGTGCCAGCAGCTTACCCAGACTTGATGGCGGGAGAGGGAGGTCGTATAATGAGCAGTTCTTC
many	TRBD2	TRBV4-3	TRBJ2-2	CASSQDRSSGGSSNTGELFF	TGCGCCAGCAGCCAAGATCGGTCCTCCGGCGGGAGCTCGAACACCGGGGAGCTGTTTTTT
few	TRBD1	TRBV11-2	TRBJ1-2	CASSRQGTHCTF	TGTGCCAGCAGCCGACAGGGGACTCACTGCACCTTC
many	-	TRBV4-1	TRBJ2-7	CASSLRQEIEQYF	TGCGCCAGCAGCCTCCGTCAGGAGATCGAGCAGTACTTC
-	-	TRBV14	TRBJ2-2	CASSQWQYGELFF	TGTGCCAGCAGCCAGTGGCAATACGGGGAGCTGTTTTTT